This T cell receptor (beta chain) was sequenced for a study of T cell repertoires in cytomegalovirus infection. As regards this clonotype: What it binds is unknown.

Trimming cost V 3 bases and J 1 base, with 10 bases left between them. The CDR3 covers 15 residues. CDR1 is LNHDA and CDR2 is SQIVND in the germline V gene (reference sequence). Using its own MiXCR run on the reads, TCRdb lists one record per CDR3 protein. Of around 750,000 distinct CDR3 sequences in the sample, about 31% were seen once. The clonotype comes from a human donor in good health (CMV status not recorded). Some clones in this sample may be carry-over from other donors' samples. This chain uses TRBV19 with TRBJ2-1; D possibly corresponds to TRBD2 (5 bases). Sample: cultured CD8+ T cells from PBMCs, taken from culture after CMV antigen stimulation. CDR3 sequence reads: CASSIGIQSYNEQFF. The CDR3, as DNA: TGTGCCAGTAGTATCGGGATCCAATCCTACAATGAGCAGTTCTTC.